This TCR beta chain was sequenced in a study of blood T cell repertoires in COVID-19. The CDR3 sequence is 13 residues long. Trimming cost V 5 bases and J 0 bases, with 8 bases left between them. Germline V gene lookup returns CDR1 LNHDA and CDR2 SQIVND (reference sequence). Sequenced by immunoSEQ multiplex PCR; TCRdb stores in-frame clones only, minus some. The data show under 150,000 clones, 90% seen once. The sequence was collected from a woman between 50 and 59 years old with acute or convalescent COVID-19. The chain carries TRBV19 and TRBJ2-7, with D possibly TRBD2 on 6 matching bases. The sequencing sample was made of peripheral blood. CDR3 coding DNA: TGTGCCAGTAGTTGGGGAGGCTCCTACGAGCAGTACTTC. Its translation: CASSWGGSYEQYF.